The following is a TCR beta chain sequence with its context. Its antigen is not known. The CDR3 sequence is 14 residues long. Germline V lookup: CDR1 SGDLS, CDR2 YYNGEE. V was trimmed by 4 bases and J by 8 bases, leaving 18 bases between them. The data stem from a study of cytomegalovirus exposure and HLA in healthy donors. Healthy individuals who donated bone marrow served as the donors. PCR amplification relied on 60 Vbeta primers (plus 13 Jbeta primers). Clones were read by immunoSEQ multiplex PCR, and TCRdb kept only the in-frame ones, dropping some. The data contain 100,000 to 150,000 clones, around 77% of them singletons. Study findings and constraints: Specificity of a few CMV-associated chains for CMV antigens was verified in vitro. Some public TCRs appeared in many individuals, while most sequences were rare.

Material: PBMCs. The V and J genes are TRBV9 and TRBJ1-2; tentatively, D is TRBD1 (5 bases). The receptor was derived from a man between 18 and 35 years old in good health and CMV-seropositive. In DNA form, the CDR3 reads TGTGCCAGCAGCCCTATGGAGGGACGAGGCGGCTACACCTTC. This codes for CASSPMEGRGGYTF.